Listed below are T cell receptor beta chains from one sample, sequenced in a study. MiXCR, applied by TCRdb to the 5' RACE reads, yields one record per CDR3 protein. Counted here are some 54,000 distinct CDR3 sequences, over 15% occurring once; the ten biggest clones make up about 2.1%. Specimen: naive CD4+ T cells sorted from blood. Receptors originate from a female donor with breast cancer. The CDR3 runs from the conserved cysteine through the conserved F or W. Fields, in order: V gene, J gene, D gene, clone size, CDR3 DNA, CDR3 protein. The D gene is left open where the match is weak. Only some rows state a clone size, as once, few, many or a class for expanded clones.

v_gene: TRBV6-1; j_gene: TRBJ2-2; d_gene: -; abundance: -; CDR3nt: TGTGCCAGCAAAAGGACAATCAGCACCGGGGAGCTGTTTTTT; CDR3aa: CASKRTISTGELFF
v_gene: TRBV12-3/TRBV12-4; j_gene: TRBJ1-2; d_gene: -; abundance: -; CDR3nt: TGTGCCAGCAGTTTCTCCATCAGGATGATGGCTAACTATGACTACACCTTC; CDR3aa: CASSFSIRMMANYDYTF
v_gene: TRBV20-1; j_gene: TRBJ2-7; d_gene: TRBD2; abundance: many; CDR3nt: TGCAGTGCTAGAGATGCTAGCGGGTTACCCTACGAGCAGTACTTC; CDR3aa: CSARDASGLPYEQYF
v_gene: TRBV20-1; j_gene: TRBJ2-1; d_gene: -; abundance: -; CDR3nt: TGCAGTGCAGAGGGACAGACCTTTTCGCGGGAGGTTTACAATGAGCAGTTCTTC; CDR3aa: CSAEGQTFSREVYNEQFF
v_gene: TRBV7-3; j_gene: TRBJ2-2; d_gene: -; abundance: -; CDR3nt: TGTGCCAGCAGCTTCGATGGAGGGCATACCGGGGAGCTGTTTTTT; CDR3aa: CASSFDGGHTGELFF
v_gene: TRBV5-1; j_gene: TRBJ2-4; d_gene: -; abundance: -; CDR3nt: TGCGCCAGCAGCTTGGATTCACAAAACACTCAGTACTTC; CDR3aa: CASSLDSQNTQYF
v_gene: TRBV5-1; j_gene: TRBJ1-6; d_gene: -; abundance: few; CDR3nt: TGCGCCAGCAGCTTGGAATCCAGAGGATCACCCCTCCACTTT; CDR3aa: CASSLESRGSPLHF
v_gene: TRBV5-5; j_gene: TRBJ1-1; d_gene: -; abundance: few; CDR3nt: TGTGCCAGCAGCGCCTCAGGGTACACTGAAGCTTTCTTT; CDR3aa: CASSASGYTEAFF
v_gene: TRBV6-5; j_gene: TRBJ1-2; d_gene: -; abundance: many; CDR3nt: TGTGCCAGCAGTGACTCGACATATGGCTACACCTTC; CDR3aa: CASSDSTYGYTF
v_gene: TRBV24-1; j_gene: TRBJ2-3; d_gene: -; abundance: few; CDR3nt: TGTGCCACCAGTGATTCTGACTCCTATACGCAGTATTTT; CDR3aa: CATSDSDSYTQYF
v_gene: TRBV6-5; j_gene: TRBJ2-7; d_gene: TRBD1; abundance: many; CDR3nt: TGTGCCAGCAGACCCGGGACAGGCTCCTACGAGCAGTACTTC; CDR3aa: CASRPGTGSYEQYF
v_gene: TRBV20-1; j_gene: TRBJ2-1; d_gene: -; abundance: few; CDR3nt: TGCAGTGCTAGGGGGGATGGGGTTAACGGGATGCAGTTCTTC; CDR3aa: CSARGDGVNGMQFF
v_gene: TRBV12-3/TRBV12-4; j_gene: TRBJ2-2; d_gene: TRBD1; abundance: -; CDR3nt: TGTGCCAGCAGTCGACAGGGCGAGGAGCTGTTTTTT; CDR3aa: CASSRQGEELFF
v_gene: TRBV5-1; j_gene: TRBJ2-5; d_gene: -; abundance: -; CDR3nt: TGCGCCAGCAGCTTGAGGGGTTTCAGCGGCAACCCCCATCAAGAGACCCAGTACTTC; CDR3aa: CASSLRGFSGNPHQETQYF
v_gene: TRBV7-2; j_gene: TRBJ2-7; d_gene: -; abundance: -; CDR3nt: TGTGCCAGCAGCTCTGGACAGATGGTCAACGAGCAGTACTTC; CDR3aa: CASSSGQMVNEQYF
v_gene: TRBV5-1; j_gene: TRBJ1-1; d_gene: -; abundance: -; CDR3nt: TGCGCCAGCAGGGCATTGGTGGAGAACACTGAAGCTTTCTTT; CDR3aa: CASRALVENTEAFF
v_gene: TRBV7-9; j_gene: TRBJ1-4; d_gene: TRBD1; abundance: -; CDR3nt: TGTGCCAGCAGCCTTCAACAGGGGACTAATGAAAAACTGTTTTTT; CDR3aa: CASSLQQGTNEKLFF
v_gene: TRBV27; j_gene: TRBJ1-5; d_gene: -; abundance: -; CDR3nt: TGTGCCAGCAGTCCTCAACCCCCCGACAAGCAGCCCCAGCATTTT; CDR3aa: CASSPQPPDKQPQHF
v_gene: TRBV11-3; j_gene: TRBJ1-1; d_gene: -; abundance: -; CDR3nt: TGTGCCAGCAGCTTAGTGCGGGGACCCACTGAAGCTTTCTTT; CDR3aa: CASSLVRGPTEAFF
v_gene: TRBV20-1; j_gene: TRBJ2-1; d_gene: -; abundance: many; CDR3nt: TGCAGTGCTAGTAGGGCAGGGAATGAGCAGTTCTTC; CDR3aa: CSASRAGNEQFF
v_gene: TRBV4-2; j_gene: TRBJ2-1; d_gene: TRBD2; abundance: few; CDR3nt: TGTGCCAGCAGCCGCACTAGCGGGGGACACAATGAGCAGTTCTTC; CDR3aa: CASSRTSGGHNEQFF
v_gene: TRBV5-6; j_gene: TRBJ2-7; d_gene: -; abundance: few; CDR3nt: TGTGCCAGCACCATGCCCGGAAGCGACGAGCAGTACTTC; CDR3aa: CASTMPGSDEQYF
v_gene: TRBV7-8; j_gene: TRBJ2-5; d_gene: -; abundance: many; CDR3nt: TGTGCCAGCAGCTTAGCGTTTACAGGAGCGGAGACCCAGTACTTC; CDR3aa: CASSLAFTGAETQYF
v_gene: TRBV5-6; j_gene: TRBJ2-1; d_gene: -; abundance: -; CDR3nt: TGTGCCAGCAGCTTGTCTCTGAGCTCCTACAATGAGCAGTTCTTC; CDR3aa: CASSLSLSSYNEQFF
v_gene: TRBV3-1; j_gene: TRBJ2-3; d_gene: -; abundance: -; CDR3nt: TGTGCCAGCAGCCGGCGACAGCAAGATACGCAGTATTTT; CDR3aa: CASSRRQQDTQYF
v_gene: TRBV5-1; j_gene: TRBJ1-2; d_gene: -; abundance: -; CDR3nt: TGCGCCAGCAGCTTCGCGGGGCCCTATGGCTACACCTTC; CDR3aa: CASSFAGPYGYTF
v_gene: TRBV6-2/TRBV6-3; j_gene: TRBJ2-7; d_gene: TRBD1; abundance: few; CDR3nt: TGTGCCAGCACGCCCGGGACAGGGATGAGGAGGCCGACCTACGAGCAGTACTTC; CDR3aa: CASTPGTGMRRPTYEQYF
v_gene: TRBV20-1; j_gene: TRBJ2-1; d_gene: TRBD1; abundance: -; CDR3nt: TGCAGTGCTAGGTCCGGGACAGGGAGAGGAGAGCAGTTCTTC; CDR3aa: CSARSGTGRGEQFF
v_gene: TRBV3-1; j_gene: TRBJ2-3; d_gene: TRBD2; abundance: -; CDR3nt: TGTGCCAGCAGCCAAGGCTATAGCGGGGTTGGGGGGTATTTT; CDR3aa: CASSQGYSGVGGYF
v_gene: TRBV19; j_gene: TRBJ1-3; d_gene: -; abundance: -; CDR3nt: TGTGCCTGTAGGGATCGAGCCTCTGGAAACACCATATATTTT; CDR3aa: CACRDRASGNTIYF
v_gene: TRBV5-1; j_gene: TRBJ2-3; d_gene: -; abundance: few; CDR3nt: TGCGCCAGCAGCTTGGGGGGGAGACAGCCCACAGATACGCAGTATTTT; CDR3aa: CASSLGGRQPTDTQYF
v_gene: TRBV29-1; j_gene: TRBJ1-2; d_gene: -; abundance: few; CDR3nt: TGCAGCGCCCGATACCCTCGTTTTGGGCAGGGTTGGTATGGCTACACCTTC; CDR3aa: CSARYPRFGQGWYGYTF
v_gene: TRBV5-1; j_gene: TRBJ2-1; d_gene: TRBD1; abundance: many; CDR3nt: TGCGCCAGCAATCCTCCGGGACAGGAATACAATGAGCAGTTCTTC; CDR3aa: CASNPPGQEYNEQFF
v_gene: TRBV20-1; j_gene: TRBJ2-5; d_gene: -; abundance: few; CDR3nt: TGCAGTGCTAGAGATAACAGGGATTCCCAGTACTTC; CDR3aa: CSARDNRDSQYF
v_gene: TRBV20-1; j_gene: TRBJ2-7; d_gene: -; abundance: -; CDR3nt: TGCAGTGCTAGAGCCCATGGTGGACCAATTACCTACGAGCAGTACTTC; CDR3aa: CSARAHGGPITYEQYF
v_gene: TRBV20-1; j_gene: TRBJ2-3; d_gene: -; abundance: many; CDR3nt: TGCAGTGCTAGCGGAAGCCCGACAGATACGCAGTATTTT; CDR3aa: CSASGSPTDTQYF
v_gene: TRBV7-3; j_gene: TRBJ2-7; d_gene: -; abundance: few; CDR3nt: TGTGCCAGCAGCTCCGGGACAAGCGAGCAGTACTTC; CDR3aa: CASSSGTSEQYF
v_gene: TRBV29-1; j_gene: TRBJ1-2; d_gene: -; abundance: few; CDR3nt: TGCAGCGTTGGAGAGGAAGAGGGGATCTATGGCTACACCTTC; CDR3aa: CSVGEEEGIYGYTF
v_gene: TRBV5-1; j_gene: TRBJ2-1; d_gene: -; abundance: -; CDR3nt: TGCGCCAGCAGCTTGGCCCCTAGGGCAAGCGGCAATGAGCAGTTCTTC; CDR3aa: CASSLAPRASGNEQFF
v_gene: TRBV5-1; j_gene: TRBJ2-1; d_gene: -; abundance: -; CDR3nt: TGCGCCAGCAGTTTCGCACTAGCTTCGGATGAGCAGTTCTTC; CDR3aa: CASSFALASDEQFF
v_gene: TRBV20-1; j_gene: TRBJ2-3; d_gene: TRBD2; abundance: few; CDR3nt: TGCAGTGCTAGAGATTATAGCGGGGGTTTCACAGATACGCAGTATTTT; CDR3aa: CSARDYSGGFTDTQYF
v_gene: TRBV6-5; j_gene: TRBJ1-2; d_gene: TRBD1; abundance: many; CDR3nt: TGTGCCAGCAGGGGACAGGGGCACCCTATGTTTGGCTACACCTTC; CDR3aa: CASRGQGHPMFGYTF